This T cell receptor beta chain is drawn from a study of shared clonotypes between healthy human individuals (dated by TCRdb to the early 2020s). In terms of the full investigation: A couple of women and three men aged 18 to 49 years were included in the cohort. For each donor, CD4 naive and CD4 memory were each given three plates, CD8 naive was given two plates, and CD8 memory was given one plate. Blood TCR repertoires of a handful of healthy adults were deeply sequenced to estimate repertoire size and the extent of clonotype sharing between individuals. To increase sequencing depth and limit assay-specific biases, TCR repertoire library preparation and sequencing were carried out by different laboratories using diverse techniques. Leukapheresis yielded between about 0.9 and 9.5 billion PBMCs per donor. Paper-wide results and their limitations: Pairwise subsampling led to the expectation that sequencing depth would affect the degree of clonotype sharing among donors. Clonotypes shared by all four sorted-subset donors showed higher generation probabilities than non-shared clonotypes. Naive subsets generally had larger estimated clonotype richness than memory subsets. Sharing across several donors was observed for 5% to 6.5% of naive CD4, 3% to 3.5% of naive CD8, 2.3% of memory CD4, and around 0.4% of memory CD8 clonotypes. Because the study included a small number of donors, the genetic and exposure-history diversity represented was limited. Sampling was restricted to blood, and TCR repertoires in tissues likely differ from the TCR repertoires found in blood. Rarefaction of sorted-subset datasets indicated incomplete sequencing despite the large sequencing depth.

The CDR3 goes from the cysteine to the phenylalanine over 16 residues. Only the CDR3 region is kept as DNA, spanning 48 bases read in frame from base 1. CDR1 is given as SGHRS and CDR2 as YFSETQ, both from the germline V gene. The junction shows trimming of 0 bases on V and 8 bases on J, and the gene matches do not reach 8 bases of it. Donors were healthy HIV-negative adults with no recently reported acute infections or vaccinations. Only Caucasian adults living in Nashville, Tennessee, USA were represented among the donors. CD4+ T cells were enriched through magnetic negative selection, after which naive cells were positively selected on CD45RA and the remaining negative fraction served as the memory subset. Blood was collected by leukapheresis, and PBMCs were isolated by Ficoll-Histopaque density gradient centrifugation and then cryopreserved in liquid nitrogen vapor phase. Analytical flow cytometry was used to check the purity and quantity of each magnetically sorted T cell population. From each sorted fraction, genomic DNA was isolated and quantified by UV absorbance on a Nanodrop 2000c.

TCR CDR3 regions were amplified from genomic DNA by multiplex PCR using the deep immunoSEQ assay. Extracted genomic DNA from each cell subset was spread evenly across all wells of several immunoSEQ 96-well plates, with each plate serving as a replicate. Each replicate PCR for sorted subsets received roughly 0.2 ug genomic DNA, equal to some 32,000 T cell genomes. The purified libraries were quantified using a Qubit 3.0 fluorometer, sized with a Bioanalyzer 2100, and then quantified again using the KAPA Library Quantification kit. Every immunoSEQ 96-well plate was sequenced on a dedicated single-read 150-cycle Illumina NextSeq 550 flow cell. Turning to the authors' computational methods: The immunoSEQ output contained only junctional sequences without quality scores, so filtering could not match that applied to full-length reads. To assign V/J genes and CDR3, sequences were annotated using PyIR, a Python wrapper for IgBLAST v1.9, with IMGT germline references. Reads were filtered out if the reads had weak V/J assignments (E-value above 1e-6), no CDR3, stop codons, out-of-frame junctions, or ambiguous translated residues. V3J clonotypes were defined as sequences sharing an identical inferred V gene, J gene, and CDR3 amino acid sequence. The percentage overlap between two repertoires was calculated by dividing the number of shared unique clonotypes by the size of the smaller repertoire. RTK rarefaction, the Chao1 estimator, and Recon v2.1 estimates of unobserved clonotypes were used to assess repertoire richness. Generation probabilities were computed with OLGA for all TCRbeta clonotypes obtained by the gDNA method from several donors. TCRdb retrieved this table from immuneACCESS and kept in-frame rearrangements only. Not all clones are present; in checked studies, unresolved V genes account for under half, and no reason is known for the remainder. V and J calls plus clone size are reproduced from that table; the DNA served to infer D and trimming. The sample records around 700,000 clones, about three quarters of which are singletons. The top ten clones comprise around 1.8% of the sample.

This clone was counted only a few times. No antigen is known for it. No much larger clonotype is one base removed from it; base qualities were not supplied. The rearrangement combines TRBV5-1 with TRBJ1-4, and TRBD1 aligns with 9 junction nucleotides. This TCR came from a woman aged 30 to 39 in good health. The sample taken for sequencing was memory CD4+ T cells sorted from blood. Reading the label with the study, this specimen's cell subset or site is: CD45RA-negative fraction. The CDR3 in this case is CASSLAGQGVIEKLFF. The base sequence is TGCGCCAGCAGCTTGGCGGGACAGGGAGTAATAGAAAAACTGTTTTTT.